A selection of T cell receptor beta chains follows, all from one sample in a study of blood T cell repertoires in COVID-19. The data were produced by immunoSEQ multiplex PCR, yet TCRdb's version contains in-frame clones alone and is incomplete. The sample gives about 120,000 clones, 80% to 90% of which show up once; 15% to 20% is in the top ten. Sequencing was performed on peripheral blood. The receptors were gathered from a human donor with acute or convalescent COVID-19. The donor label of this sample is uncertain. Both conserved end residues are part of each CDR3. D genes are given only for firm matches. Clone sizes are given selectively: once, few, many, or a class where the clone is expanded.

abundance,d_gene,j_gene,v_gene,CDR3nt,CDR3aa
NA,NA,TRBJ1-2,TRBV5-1,TGCGCCAGCAGCTTGAGCGGAAACTATGGCTACACCTTC,CASSLSGNYGYTF
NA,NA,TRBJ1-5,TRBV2,TGTGCCAGCAGGGAACGGGGGGGCAATCAGCCCCAGCATTTT,CASRERGGNQPQHF
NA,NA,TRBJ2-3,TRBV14,TGTGCCAGCAGCCAAGTTTCGTTAGATTCGCAGTATTTT,CASSQVSLDSQYF
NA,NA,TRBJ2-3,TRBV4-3,TGCGCCAGCAGCCAAGCCGTGGCCTTTAGCACAGATACGCAGTATTTT,CASSQAVAFSTDTQYF
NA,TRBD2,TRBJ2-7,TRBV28,TGTGCCAGTAGCGGGGGGCCGACCGAGCAGTACTTC,CASSGGPTEQYF
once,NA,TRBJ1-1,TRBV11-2,TGTGCCAGCAGCCGATCGGGGTCGGGTTCGCGCACTGAAGCTTTCTTT,CASSRSGSGSRTEAFF
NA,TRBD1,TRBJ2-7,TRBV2,TGTGCCAGCAAGCGTAGAGGACAGGGGGCCAGCGAGCAGTACTTC,CASKRRGQGASEQYF
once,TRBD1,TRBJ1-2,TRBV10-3,TGTGCCATCAGTGAACAGGGGGCCTATGGCTACACCTTC,CAISEQGAYGYTF
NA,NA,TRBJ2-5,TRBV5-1,TGCGCCAGCAGCTTGGCCATGGGACAAGGGAAGACCCAGTACTTC,CASSLAMGQGKTQYF
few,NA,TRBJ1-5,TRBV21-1,TGTGCCAGCAGGCGGGGAATCGACAGGGGTAGGGATCAGCCCCAGCATTTT,CASRRGIDRGRDQPQHF
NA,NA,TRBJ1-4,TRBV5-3,TGTGCCAGAAGCTTGTTTCAGGGGCCGAATGAAAAACTGTTTTTT,CARSLFQGPNEKLFF
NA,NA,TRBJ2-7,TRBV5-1,TGCGCCAGCACGGAAACTACCTCGTCCAACGAGCAGTACTTC,CASTETTSSNEQYF
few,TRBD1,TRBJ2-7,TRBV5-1,TGCGCCAGCAGCTTGGCCTTAACCACAGGGGGCTACGAGCAGTACTTC,CASSLALTTGGYEQYF
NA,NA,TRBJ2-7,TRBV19,TGTGCCAGTAGTGGCGGCGCCACACGTACGGAGCAGTACTTC,CASSGGATRTEQYF
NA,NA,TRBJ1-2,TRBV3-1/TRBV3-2,TGTGCCAGCAGCCAAGATTCGGGAGGAGTCTATGGCTACACCTTC,CASSQDSGGVYGYTF
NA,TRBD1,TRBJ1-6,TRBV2,TGTGCCAGCAGCGGTAGGGGACAGCAAAATTCACCCCTCCACTTT,CASSGRGQQNSPLHF
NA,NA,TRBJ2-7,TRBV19,TGTGCCAGTAGACCGACAGATACCTACGAGCAGTACTTC,CASRPTDTYEQYF
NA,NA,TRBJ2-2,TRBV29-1,TGCAGCGGTGGGGCGGGGAGGCCCGGGGAGCTGTTTTTT,CSGGAGRPGELFF
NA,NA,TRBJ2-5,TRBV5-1,TGCGCCAGCAGCTTGGGGGAGCCGGAAGAGACCCAGTACTTC,CASSLGEPEETQYF
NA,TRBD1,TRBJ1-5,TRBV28,TGTGCCAGCAGTTTCCGACAGGGGAAAAGTCAGCCCCAGCATTTT,CASSFRQGKSQPQHF
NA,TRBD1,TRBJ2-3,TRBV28,TGTGCCAGCAGTTTGCAGGGGGCAGGGGATACGCAGTATTTT,CASSLQGAGDTQYF
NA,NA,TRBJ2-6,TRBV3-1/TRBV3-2,TGTGCCAGCAGCCAGTTATCTGGGGCCAACGTCCTGACTTTC,CASSQLSGANVLTF
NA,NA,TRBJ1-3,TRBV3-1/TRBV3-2,TGTGCCAGCAGCCAACTAGGGGAAAACACCATATATTTT,CASSQLGENTIYF
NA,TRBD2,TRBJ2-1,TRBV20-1,TGCAGTGCTAGTAATAGCGGGTACAATGAGCAGTTCTTC,CSASNSGYNEQFF
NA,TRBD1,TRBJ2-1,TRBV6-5,TGTGCCAGCAGCGCAGGGACAGCCTACAATGAGCAGTTCTTC,CASSAGTAYNEQFF
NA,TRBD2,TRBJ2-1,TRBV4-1,TGCGCCAGCAGCCAAGAGACTAGCGGGAGGGTTGAGCAGTTCTTC,CASSQETSGRVEQFF
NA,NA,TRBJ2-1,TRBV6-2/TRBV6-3,TGTGCCAGCAGTTACTCGACGACTAGCAATGAGCAGTTCTTC,CASSYSTTSNEQFF
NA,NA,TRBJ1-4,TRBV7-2,TGTGCCAGCAGCCCCACCACGGTGGCTAATGAAAAACTGTTTTTT,CASSPTTVANEKLFF
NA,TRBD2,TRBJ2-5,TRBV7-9,TGTGCCAGCAGCTTGGGAGGGAATTGGCCAGAGACCCAGTACTTC,CASSLGGNWPETQYF
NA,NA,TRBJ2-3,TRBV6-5,TGTGCCAGCAGTTACTTCTGGGGGCAACCGCAGTATTTT,CASSYFWGQPQYF
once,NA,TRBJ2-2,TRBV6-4,TGTGCCAGCAGTGACTCGGACAGTAACACCGGGGAGCTGTTTTTT,CASSDSDSNTGELFF
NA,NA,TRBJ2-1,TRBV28,TGTGCCAGCAGTTTTATTCTGGCCTTCTCCTACAATGAGCAGTTCTTC,CASSFILAFSYNEQFF
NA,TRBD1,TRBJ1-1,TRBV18,TGTGCCAGCTCATTCCGGACAGGAGAGAACACTGAAGCTTTCTTT,CASSFRTGENTEAFF
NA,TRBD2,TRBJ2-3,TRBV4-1,TGCGCCAGCAGCCAAGTCCAGACTAGCGGGAGGGCCATCACAGATACGCAGTATTTT,CASSQVQTSGRAITDTQYF
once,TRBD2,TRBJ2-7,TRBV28,TGTGCCAGCAGTCTAATCACCCTACTAGCGGGAGGGTTGAACGAGCAGTACTTC,CASSLITLLAGGLNEQYF
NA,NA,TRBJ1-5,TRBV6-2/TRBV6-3,TGTGCCAGCAGTGGCAGGGATTATCAGCCCCAGCATTTT,CASSGRDYQPQHF
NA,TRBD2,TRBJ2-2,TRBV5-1,TGCGCCAGCAGCCCGGGACTAGCGGGGGTTGGAGGCACCGGGGAGCTGTTTTTT,CASSPGLAGVGGTGELFF
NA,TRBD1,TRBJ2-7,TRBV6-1,TGTGCCAGCAGTGAACCGGGGACAGGGGAGCAGTACTTC,CASSEPGTGEQYF
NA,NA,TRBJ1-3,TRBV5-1,TGCGCCAGCAGCTTATCGGGGAGCTCTGGAAACACCATATATTTT,CASSLSGSSGNTIYF
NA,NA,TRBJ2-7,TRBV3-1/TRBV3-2,TGTGCCAGCAGCCAAGATGGGGGGAACACCTACGAGCAGTACTTC,CASSQDGGNTYEQYF
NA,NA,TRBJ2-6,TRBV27,TGTGCCAGCAGGGCCTCTGGGGCCAACGTCCTGACTTTC,CASRASGANVLTF
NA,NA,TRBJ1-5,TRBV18,TGTGCCAGCTCACCAGGGTCCGGGGATCAGCCCCAGCATTTT,CASSPGSGDQPQHF
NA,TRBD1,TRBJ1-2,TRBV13,TGTGCCAGCAACCGCGGGGACAGGGGATCATATGGCTACACCTTC,CASNRGDRGSYGYTF
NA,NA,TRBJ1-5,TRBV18,TGTGCCAGCTCACCTTCCAGGGGTAATGGCAATCAGCCCCAGCATTTT,CASSPSRGNGNQPQHF
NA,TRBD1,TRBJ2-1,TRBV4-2,TGTGCCAGCAGCCAGCCGGGACAGGGATACAATGAGCAGTTCTTC,CASSQPGQGYNEQFF
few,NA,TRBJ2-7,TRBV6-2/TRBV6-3,TGTGCCAGCAGTTACCCCCAGGGGCCCTACGAGCAGTACTTC,CASSYPQGPYEQYF
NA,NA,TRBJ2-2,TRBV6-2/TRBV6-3,TGTGCCAGCAGCCCCCTAGTTCTGCGGGAGCTGTTTTTT,CASSPLVLRELFF
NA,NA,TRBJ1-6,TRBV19,TGTGCCAGTAGTCCCGACAGAAACTCCTATAATTCACCCCTCCACTTT,CASSPDRNSYNSPLHF
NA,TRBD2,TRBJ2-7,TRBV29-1,TGCAGCGCTACGGGACTAGCAACCAGAAGCGAGCAGTACTTC,CSATGLATRSEQYF
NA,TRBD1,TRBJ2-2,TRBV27,TGTGCCAGCAGGCGGACAGGAGCCGGGGAGCTGTTTTTT,CASRRTGAGELFF
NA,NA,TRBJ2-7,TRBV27,TGTGCCAGCAGTTTATGGGGGCACGAGCAGTACTTC,CASSLWGHEQYF
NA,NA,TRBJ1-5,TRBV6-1,TGTGCCAGCAGTGAGAGGGCCGAATCCTTTGTCAATCAGCCCCAGCATTTT,CASSERAESFVNQPQHF
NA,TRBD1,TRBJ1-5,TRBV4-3,TGCGCCAGCAGCCAAGATTTGGGGGACAGGGGTCACCAGCATTTT,CASSQDLGDRGHQHF
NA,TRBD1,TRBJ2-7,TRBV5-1,TGCGCCAGCAGCTTTGACAGGGAGATTTACGAGCAGTACTTC,CASSFDREIYEQYF
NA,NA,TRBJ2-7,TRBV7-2,TGTGCCAGCAGCTCCAACCAGGGTCAGCAGCAGTACTTC,CASSSNQGQQQYF